This T cell receptor beta chain was retrieved from a study of blood T cell repertoires in COVID-19. Study summary: Whether acute or convalescent, the COVID-19 samples came from the United States, Italy and Spain. The cDNA or gDNA used as material had been derived from T cells, B-cell-depleted T cells, or PBMCs.

This clone has only one observation. Authors' analysis steps: Estimation of nucleated cell counts relied on the amplification of reference gene primers. Clones were sequenced by immunoSEQ multiplex PCR, and TCRdb holds only the in-frame ones, with some missing. From that table come the V and J calls and clone size; the DNA was used to work out D and trimming. The repertoire holds over 150,000 clones, with roughly 84% as singletons. Germline V gene sequence: CDR1 SGHNT, CDR2 YENEEA. Losses at the gene ends were 1 base for V and 5 bases for J; bases not matched to a gene: 13. The CDR3 is 17 amino acids.

The sample was peripheral blood. The rearrangement joins TRBV11-3 to TRBJ2-7; TRBD1 aligns across 8 bases. The origin of this receptor is a middle-aged man with active or convalescent COVID-19. CDR3 DNA sequence: TGTGCCAGCAGCTTAGGGGTGGCAGGGACAGGAACCCACGAGCAGTACTTC. Its translation is CASSLGVAGTGTHEQYF.